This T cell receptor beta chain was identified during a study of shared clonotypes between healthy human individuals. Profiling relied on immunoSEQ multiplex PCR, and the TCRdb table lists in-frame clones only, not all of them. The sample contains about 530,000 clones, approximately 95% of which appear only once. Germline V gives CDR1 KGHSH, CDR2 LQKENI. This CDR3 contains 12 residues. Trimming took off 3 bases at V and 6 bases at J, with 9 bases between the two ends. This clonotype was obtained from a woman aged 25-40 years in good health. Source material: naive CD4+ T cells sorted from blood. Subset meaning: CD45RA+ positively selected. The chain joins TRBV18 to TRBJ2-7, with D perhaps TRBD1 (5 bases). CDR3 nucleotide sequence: TGTGCCAGCTCACCGGCAGGGTCCGAGCAGTACTTC. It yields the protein CASSPAGSEQYF.